This is a list of T cell receptor beta chains from one sample in a study of shared clonotypes between healthy human individuals. Some clones are missing from TCRdb's copy, which holds only in-frame ones; the method was immunoSEQ multiplex PCR. The table has about 79,000 clones, about 61% seen once. Sample: memory CD8+ T cells sorted from blood. All receptors derive from a man aged 25 to 40 in good health. Both conserved end residues are part of each CDR3. The order of the fields is J gene, D gene, clone size, V gene, CDR3 protein, CDR3 DNA. A D gene is named only where the DNA matches it firmly. Clone size, where shown, is once, few, many, or a class for clones that have expanded.

J gene: TRBJ1-4; D gene: -; clone size: -; V gene: TRBV7-9; CDR3 protein: CASSSNRGRRQEKLFF; CDR3 DNA: TGTGCCAGCAGCTCGAACCGGGGCCGAAGGCAGGAAAAACTGTTTTTT
J gene: TRBJ2-1; D gene: -; clone size: -; V gene: TRBV10-3; CDR3 protein: CAISESESNEQFF; CDR3 DNA: TGTGCCATCAGTGAGTCGGAGTCCAATGAGCAGTTCTTC
J gene: TRBJ2-7; D gene: TRBD2; clone size: -; V gene: TRBV27; CDR3 protein: CASSLRAPGLAGAVLDEQYF; CDR3 DNA: TGTGCCAGCAGTTTACGAGCTCCGGGACTAGCGGGAGCAGTTCTGGACGAGCAGTACTTC
J gene: TRBJ2-7; D gene: -; clone size: -; V gene: TRBV6-6; CDR3 protein: CASSYWVYEQYF; CDR3 DNA: TGTGCCAGCAGTTACTGGGTCTACGAGCAGTACTTC
J gene: TRBJ2-5; D gene: -; clone size: -; V gene: TRBV9; CDR3 protein: CASSGLEETQYF; CDR3 DNA: TGTGCCAGCAGCGGACTCGAGGAGACCCAGTACTTC
J gene: TRBJ2-7; D gene: -; clone size: many; V gene: TRBV28; CDR3 protein: CASSLYTGTRPYEQYF; CDR3 DNA: TGTGCCAGCAGTTTATATACCGGGACACGACCCTACGAGCAGTACTTC
J gene: TRBJ2-2; D gene: TRBD1; clone size: -; V gene: TRBV6-5; CDR3 protein: CASSYATGGATGELFF; CDR3 DNA: TGTGCCAGCAGTTACGCGACAGGGGGCGCGACCGGGGAGCTGTTTTTT
J gene: TRBJ1-4; D gene: -; clone size: -; V gene: TRBV6-1; CDR3 protein: CASAPGLLNEKLFF; CDR3 DNA: TGTGCCAGCGCCCCCGGACTCCTTAATGAAAAACTGTTTTTT
J gene: TRBJ2-7; D gene: -; clone size: many; V gene: TRBV28; CDR3 protein: CATGESYEQYF; CDR3 DNA: TGTGCCACAGGGGAGTCCTACGAGCAGTACTTC
J gene: TRBJ2-5; D gene: TRBD2; clone size: -; V gene: TRBV29-1; CDR3 protein: CSARGLAGGFQETQYF; CDR3 DNA: TGCAGCGCCCGAGGACTAGCGGGAGGGTTCCAAGAGACCCAGTACTTC
J gene: TRBJ2-5; D gene: -; clone size: -; V gene: TRBV5-1; CDR3 protein: CASSFGQGGETQYF; CDR3 DNA: TGCGCCAGCAGCTTCGGACAGGGAGGGGAGACCCAGTACTTC
J gene: TRBJ2-2; D gene: -; clone size: -; V gene: TRBV21-1; CDR3 protein: CASGGQFNTGELFF; CDR3 DNA: TGTGCCAGCGGGGGACAGTTCAACACCGGGGAGCTGTTTTTT
J gene: TRBJ2-3; D gene: TRBD1; clone size: -; V gene: TRBV2; CDR3 protein: CASRTIGQGAFIDTQYF; CDR3 DNA: TGTGCCAGCAGGACGATAGGACAGGGGGCTTTTATAGATACGCAGTATTTT
J gene: TRBJ1-1; D gene: -; clone size: few; V gene: TRBV28; CDR3 protein: CASSSIPGLMNTEAFF; CDR3 DNA: TGTGCCAGCAGTTCTATCCCAGGGCTCATGAACACTGAAGCTTTCTTT
J gene: TRBJ2-2; D gene: -; clone size: -; V gene: TRBV6-1; CDR3 protein: CASGLAANTGELFF; CDR3 DNA: TGTGCCAGCGGGTTAGCGGCAAACACCGGGGAGCTGTTTTTT
J gene: TRBJ2-7; D gene: -; clone size: -; V gene: TRBV6-5; CDR3 protein: CASSVQVTYEQYF; CDR3 DNA: TGTGCCAGCAGTGTACAGGTAACCTACGAGCAGTACTTC